The TCR beta chain described here comes from a study of beta chain features in type 1 diabetes. The overall study: Healthy donors and patients showed comparable age, gender and cell yields. Study-wide points: Among patients, naive, central memory and Treg TCRB repertoires appeared more similar than among healthy donors. People with Type 1 diabetes carried modestly yet significantly shorter TCRB CDR3s in all four CD4+ subsets. Junctions at VDJ sites from type 1 diabetes patients had fewer insertions and more deletions.

Per donor, one heparinised blood draw averaged about 110 mL. V dropped 0 bases and J dropped 1 base, with 9 bases sitting between them. Per the germline V gene, CDR1 is SGDLS and CDR2 is YYNGEE. The CDR3 is 15 amino acids. This clone was seen a few times. Its antigen is still unknown. The study reverse transcribed the entire isolated RNA, so it sequenced expressed TCRB transcripts. The data were produced by immunoSEQ multiplex PCR, yet TCRdb's version contains in-frame clones alone and is incomplete. The sample records about 660,000 clones, over 11% being singletons. This receptor was obtained from a man younger than 35 with type 1 diabetes. The V and J genes are TRBV9 and TRBJ2-3; D is ambiguous. Input material: naive CD4+ T cells from blood. The CDR3 reads CASSVALQGTDTQYF. As DNA, the CDR3 is TGTGCCAGCAGCGTAGCCCTGCAAGGCACAGATACGCAGTATTTT. The variable domain in full, completed from reference TRBV9 and TRBJ2-3, reads DSGVTQTPKHLITATGQRVTLRCSPRSGDLSVYWYQQSLDQGLQFLIQYYNGEERAKGNILERFSAQQFPDLHSELNLSSLELGDSALYFCASSVALQGTDTQYFGPGTRLTVL.